This T cell receptor beta chain derives from a study of blood T cells in healthy people across ages (dated by TCRdb to the mid-2010s). Turning to the overall study: In model experiments, template switching captured roughly one uniquely barcoded TCR beta cDNA molecule for every two T cells. To avoid experimental bias, donors of different ages were randomly spread across the sequencing lanes. For two donors (one aged 18 to 29 and one aged 80 or older), the study analyzed two additional independent replicas of 1 million unique cDNA reads from the same blood draw. To track age-related changes in TCR beta repertoire diversity, the study relied on deep sequencing normalized with unique cDNA molecular identifiers. The donors were divided into four age groups: young (average about 15 years), middle-aged (about 40), aged (approximately 59) and long-lived (82).

Donors were 30 to 45 systemically healthy Caucasian individuals from Russia aged roughly 6 to 95 years. Approximately 9 milliliters of peripheral blood were collected from each donor into EDTA-treated Vacutainer tubes. PBMCs were isolated by Ficoll-Paque density-gradient centrifugation, with at least 7 million obtained per sample. Total RNA, at least 5 micrograms per sample, was extracted from PBMCs with Trizol reagent. The percentages of naive CD45RAhigh/CD27high T cells were determined by flow cytometry on a PBMC aliquot from every donor. In regard to this clonotype: Its cognate antigen has yet to be identified. Base quality data are lacking; no much larger clone is found one base away.

The library was prepared using 5' RACE. The instrument was an Illumina HiSeq 2500. A second PCR of roughly 7 to 11 cycles was performed with a sample-barcoded 5' primer and a J-beta primer mix. A unique molecular identifier was introduced onto each TCR beta cDNA molecule by a template-switch 5' adaptor carrying 12 random nucleotides. Each sample yielded at least 3 million CDR3-containing paired-end reads. The Mint cDNA synthesis kit, primed by a TRBC-specific oligonucleotide, was used to synthesize first-strand cDNA from all RNA. Following uracil-DNA glycosylase treatment, all cDNA underwent a first 18-cycle PCR with the universal primers M1SS and BC2_uni_R. Per the original workflow: Normalization of each sample was performed by random selection of 1 million high-quality reads, each carrying a distinct molecular identifier. Instead of being binned into consensus sequences, reads that shared molecular identifiers were thrown out. MiTCR, with a Q25 quality threshold and the strictest error-elimination algorithm, was used for CDR3 identification, clonotype clustering and error correction. A nonparametric unseen species model with Euler transformation was used to estimate lower-bound total TCR beta diversity. TCRdb handled the public reads itself, with Q25 trimming in fastp and clone calling in MiXCR, and kept productive beta chains. Every entry covers one CDR3 protein and lists the most common genes and DNA from its rows. These V and J calls derive from TCRdb rather than the authors' analysis. For this sample there are about 1,500,000 distinct CDR3 sequences; 40% to 50% appear just once. 7.9% of the sample is in the top ten clones.

Paper-wide results and their limitations: Compared with the aged group, the long-lived group had more naive CD4+ T cells, fewer expanded clones and increased TCR diversity, suggesting age selection. Observed TCR beta diversity per million T cells fell roughly linearly with age, and a significant reduction was already apparent by age around 39. Because donor CMV infection status was unknown, age-related changes in expanded clonotypes were potentially confounded. Conclusive comparison of naive and antigen-experienced compartments was prevented by the profiling of bulk unsorted PBMCs. Estimates of total diversity from one million sequenced T cells were regarded as lower bounds and underestimates. The percentage of naive T cells measured by flow cytometry correlated strongly with observed TCR beta diversity.

CDR1 and CDR2 were assigned from the germline V gene (reference sequence) as LGHDT and YNNKEL. Trimming costs V 1 base and J 5 bases, and their ends lie 8 bases apart. From the cysteine up to the phenylalanine, the CDR3 has a length of 14 residues. Just the 42-base CDR3 DNA is kept, in frame starting at base 1. This sequence originates from a woman under 30 in good health. The specimen sequenced was blood. Here the chain combines TRBV3-1 and TRBJ1-4; the D gene is unclear. The sequenced DNA: TGTGCCAGCAGCCAAGTGAGTTTAAATGAAAAACTGTTTTTT. It codes for CASSQVSLNEKLFF. Reference TRBV3-1 and TRBJ1-4 genes cover what lies past the CDR3, so the full variable domain is DTAVSQTPKYLVTQMGNDKSIKCEQNLGHDTMYWYKQDSKKFLKIMFSYNNKELIINETVPNRFSPKSPDKAHLNLHINSLELGDSAVYFCASSQVSLNEKLFFGSGTQLSVL.